The text below deals with one TCR beta chain. What it binds is not known. V was trimmed by 3 bases and J by 2 bases, leaving 13 bases between them. The CDR3 spans 16 residues. Per the germline V gene, CDR1 is KGHSH and CDR2 is LQKENI. The sample comes from a study of T cell responses to AZD1222 COVID-19 vaccine. Study information: The study pooled second doses at about 4 or about 12 weeks. Broader study findings: It was only 6 or 7 AZD1222 recipients who were seropositive at baseline. Repertoire collection took place solely once the T cell response had peaked. In the spike-specific TCR repertoire, nearly half reportedly target unmutated variant regions.

The method was immunoSEQ multiplex PCR; TCRdb's version includes in-frame clones alone and lacks a portion of them. This sample has around 90,000 clones; 70% to 90% occur once, and the top ten carry 10% to 15%. This sequence originates from an adult in good health. The sample was peripheral blood, taken on day 0 of AZD1222 vaccination. The chain links TRBV18 to TRBJ1-4; no clear D gene. The DNA of the CDR3 is TGTGCCAGCTCACCGTTCGAGGGTGGGACTAATGAAAAACTGTTTTTT. Translation gives CASSPFEGGTNEKLFF.